The present entry profiles one T cell receptor (beta chain) with its context. Its antigen is as yet unknown. The junction had 4 bases not matched to a gene; V was cut back by 0 bases and J by 4 bases. Germline CDR1 LNHNV, CDR2 YYDKDF (reference sequence). CDR3 length: 16 amino acids. Addition of a universal primer site occurred through template switching, and cDNA carried unique molecular identifiers. Using its own MiXCR run on the 5' RACE reads, TCRdb lists one record per CDR3 protein. The sample records around 1.7 million distinct CDR3 sequences, about 32% being singletons. The data were taken from a study of identical twins. Study-level results: Twins' surplus sharing was weaker for beta out-of-frame sequences. In cord blood, abundant beta clonotypes had fewer insertions; memory showed no trend.

The sample consisted of cord blood. The V and J genes are TRBV15 and TRBJ2-2; 8 bases agree with TRBD1. This receptor was identified in a newborn girl in good health. CDR3 nucleotide sequence: TGTGCCACCAGCAGAGATACGACAGGGGTCACCGGGGAGCTGTTTTTT. It yields the protein CATSRDTTGVTGELFF.